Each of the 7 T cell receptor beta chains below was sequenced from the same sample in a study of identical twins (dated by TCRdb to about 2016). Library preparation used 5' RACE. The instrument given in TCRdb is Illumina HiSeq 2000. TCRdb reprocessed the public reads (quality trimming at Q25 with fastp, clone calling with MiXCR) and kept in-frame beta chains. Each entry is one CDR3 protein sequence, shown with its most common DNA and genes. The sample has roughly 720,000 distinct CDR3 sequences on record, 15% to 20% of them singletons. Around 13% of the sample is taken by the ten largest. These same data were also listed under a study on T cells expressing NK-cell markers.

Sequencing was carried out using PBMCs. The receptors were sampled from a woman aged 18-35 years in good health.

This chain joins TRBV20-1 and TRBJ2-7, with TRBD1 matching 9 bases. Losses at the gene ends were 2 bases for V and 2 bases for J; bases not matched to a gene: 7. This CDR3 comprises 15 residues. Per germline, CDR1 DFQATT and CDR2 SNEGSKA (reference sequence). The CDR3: CSARRDRVTTYEQYF. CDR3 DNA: TGCAGTGCTAGAAGGGACAGGGTAACAACCTACGAGCAGTACTTC.

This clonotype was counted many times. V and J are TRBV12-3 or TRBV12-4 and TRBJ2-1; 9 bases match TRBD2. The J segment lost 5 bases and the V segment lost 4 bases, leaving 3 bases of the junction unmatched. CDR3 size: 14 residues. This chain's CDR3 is CASSSSGINNEQFF. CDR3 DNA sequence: TGTGCCAGCAGTTCTAGCGGGATAAACAATGAGCAGTTCTTC.

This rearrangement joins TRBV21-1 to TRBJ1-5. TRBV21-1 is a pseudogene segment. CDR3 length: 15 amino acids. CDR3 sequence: CASTHGRYSNQPQHF. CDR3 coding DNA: TGTGCCAGCACCCACGGACGATATAGCAATCAGCCCCAGCATTTT.

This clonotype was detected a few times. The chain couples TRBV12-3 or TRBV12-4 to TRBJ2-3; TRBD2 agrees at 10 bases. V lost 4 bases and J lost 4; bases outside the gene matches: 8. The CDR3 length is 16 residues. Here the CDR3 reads CASSSPGTSASDTQYF. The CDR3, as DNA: TGTGCCAGCAGTTCTCCCGGGACTAGCGCGTCAGATACGCAGTATTTT.

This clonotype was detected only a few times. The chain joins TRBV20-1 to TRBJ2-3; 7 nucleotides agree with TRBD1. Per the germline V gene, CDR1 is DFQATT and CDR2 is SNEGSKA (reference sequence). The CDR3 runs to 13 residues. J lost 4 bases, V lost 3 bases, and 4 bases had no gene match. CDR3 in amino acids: CSARPGTADTQYF. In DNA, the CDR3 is TGCAGTGCTAGGCCCGGGACAGCAGATACGCAGTATTTT.

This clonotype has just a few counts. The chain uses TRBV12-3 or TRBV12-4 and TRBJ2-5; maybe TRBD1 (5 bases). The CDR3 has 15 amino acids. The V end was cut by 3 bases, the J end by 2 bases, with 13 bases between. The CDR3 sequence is CASSFLVAGQETQYF. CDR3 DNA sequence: TGTGCCAGCAGTTTTCTCGTAGCAGGGCAAGAGACCCAGTACTTC.

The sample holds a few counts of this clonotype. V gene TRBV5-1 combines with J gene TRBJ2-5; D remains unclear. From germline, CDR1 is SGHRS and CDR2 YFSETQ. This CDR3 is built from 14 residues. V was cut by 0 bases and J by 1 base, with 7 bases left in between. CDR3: CASSLGEPQETQYF. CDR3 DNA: TGCGCCAGCAGCTTGGGTGAACCCCAAGAGACCCAGTACTTC. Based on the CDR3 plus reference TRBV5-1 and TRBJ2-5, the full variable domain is KAGVTQTPRYLIKTRGQQVTLSCSPISGHRSVSWYQQTPGQGLQFLFEYFSETQRNKGNFPGRFSGRQFSNSRSEMNVSTLELGDSALYLCASSLGEPQETQYFGPGTRLLVL.